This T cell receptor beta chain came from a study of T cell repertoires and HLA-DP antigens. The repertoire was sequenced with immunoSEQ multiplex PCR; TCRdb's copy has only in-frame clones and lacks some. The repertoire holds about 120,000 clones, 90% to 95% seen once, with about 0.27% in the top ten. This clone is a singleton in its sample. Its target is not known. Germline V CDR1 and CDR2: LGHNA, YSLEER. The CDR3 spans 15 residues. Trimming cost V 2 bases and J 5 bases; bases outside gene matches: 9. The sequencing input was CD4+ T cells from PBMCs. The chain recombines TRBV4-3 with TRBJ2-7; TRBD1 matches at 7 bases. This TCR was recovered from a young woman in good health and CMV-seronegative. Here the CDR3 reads CASSQPTGFDDEQYV. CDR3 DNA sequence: TGCGCCAGCAGCCAACCGACAGGGTTTGACGACGAGCAGTACGTC.